Each of the 13 T cell receptor beta chains below was sequenced from the same sample in a study of blood T cell repertoires in COVID-19. Libraries were prepared by immunoSEQ multiplex PCR; TCRdb keeps only in-frame clonotypes and omits some of them. The sample carries tens of thousands of clones, more than 75% recorded once. Sequencing was carried out using peripheral blood. All receptors derive from a human donor with active COVID-19. The donor label of this sample is uncertain.

CDR3 residues: CASTLQGLGYGYTF. The DNA of the CDR3 is TGTGCCAGTACCCTACAGGGCCTGGGGTATGGCTACACCTTC. The chain has TRBV19 and TRBJ1-2; tentatively, D is TRBD1 (6 bases). Germline assignment: CDR1 LNHDA and CDR2 SQIVND (reference sequence). The CDR3 loop spans 14 amino acids. Trimming took off 7 bases at V and 5 bases at J, with 17 bases between the two ends. The full variable domain, with the rest looked up from reference TRBV19 and TRBJ1-2, is DGGITQSPKYLFRKEGQNVTLSCEQNLNHDAMYWYRQDPGQGLRLIYYSQIVNDFQKGDIAEGYSVSREKKESFPLTVTSAQKNPTAFYLCASTLQGLGYGYTFGSGTRLTVV.

V usage is TRBV30 and J usage is TRBJ1-5; TRBD1 aligns across 7 bases. J was trimmed by 6 bases and V by 5 bases; bases with no gene match: 13. Germline CDR1 and CDR2: GTSNPN and SVGIG (reference sequence). CDR3 length: 15 amino acids. CDR3 loop: CAWVKGQVVSQPQHF. CDR3 coding DNA: TGTGCCTGGGTCAAAGGACAGGTTGTCAGTCAGCCCCAGCATTTT.

This chain's CDR3 is CASSWSLDRGYQETQYF. The DNA of the CDR3 is TGTGCCAGCAGCTGGTCATTGGACAGGGGTTACCAAGAGACCCAGTACTTC. V is TRBV7-2 and J is TRBJ2-5, with 9 bases identical to TRBD1. J lost 0 bases, V lost 4 bases, and 9 bases had no gene match. The V gene's germline CDR1 is SGHTA and CDR2 FQGNSA. The CDR3 loop spans 17 amino acids.

J is TRBJ1-4 and V is TRBV5-1; the match to TRBD1 covers 7 bases. Trimming removed 0 bases from V and 4 bases from J; junction bases left unmatched: 3. The CDR3 spans 15 residues. The germline CDR1 and CDR2 sequences are SGHRS and YFSETQ. CDR3 in DNA: TGCGCCAGCAGCTTGGCCGGGACAGATAATGAAAAACTGTTTTTT. It codes for CASSLAGTDNEKLFF.

The gene calls are TRBV9 and TRBJ2-1; D remains unclear. The CDR3 has 15 residues. The V gene lost 2 bases and the J gene lost 4 bases, with 13 bases spanning the gap. Looked up from germline, CDR1 is SGDLS and CDR2 is YYNGEE. The CDR3 sequence is CASSVLVTPYNEQFF. The CDR3, as DNA: TGTGCCAGCAGCGTCTTAGTTACTCCATACAATGAGCAGTTCTTC.

This clone occurred a few times. V usage is TRBV19 and J usage is TRBJ1-5, with D uncertain. The V gene lost 2 bases and the J gene lost 5 bases, with 10 bases spanning the gap. The CDR3 sequence is 14 residues long. Germline values: CDR1 LNHDA, CDR2 SQIVND (reference sequence). The CDR3 coding sequence is TGTGCCAGTAGTATACAGGATAATTATCAGCCCCAGCATTTT. Translating gives CASSIQDNYQPQHF.

The V call is TRBV6-6, the J call TRBJ1-4, with D maybe TRBD1 (5 bases). CDR3 length equals 15 residues. CDR1 MNHNY and CDR2 SVGAGI come from the germline V gene (reference sequence). Trimming removed 0 bases from V and 5 bases from J, with 10 bases in between. CDR3 amino acids: CASSYSAGRNEKLFF. As DNA, the CDR3 is TGTGCCAGCAGTTACTCGGCAGGGCGGAATGAAAAACTGTTTTTT.

The gene calls are TRBV7-6 and TRBJ2-2, with unresolved D. This CDR3 is built from 14 residues. V was clipped by 1 base and J by 4 bases, with 7 bases between them. The germline gives CDR1 SGHVS, CDR2 FNYEAQ. The CDR3 reads CASSLGDSTGELFF. Written as DNA, the CDR3 is TGTGCCAGCAGCTTAGGAGACTCCACCGGGGAGCTGTTTTTT.

As concerns this clone: At the DNA level, this CDR3 is encoded by other sequences in the same sample as well. The chain has TRBV18 and TRBJ1-2, with D hard to call. The CDR3 is 14 residues long. Germline V gene lookup returns CDR1 KGHSH and CDR2 LQKENI. Trimming left V 3 bases short and J 2 bases short, with 10 bases between. The CDR3 protein is CASSPAGQNYGYTF. In nucleotides, the CDR3 is TGTGCCAGCTCACCGGCGGGTCAGAACTATGGCTACACCTTC.

This chain uses TRBV6-4 with TRBJ2-3; TRBD2 aligns across 7 bases. This CDR3 has 14 residues. J gave up 1 base and V 6 bases, and 4 bases lay outside the gene matches. Looked up from germline, CDR1 is MRHNA and CDR2 is SNTAGT. The CDR3 DNA sequence: TGTGCCAGCAGCGACCTAGCGGGCACAGATACGCAGTATTTT. This encodes CASSDLAGTDTQYF.

The table lists this clone with a count of one. The rearrangement links TRBV29-1 to TRBJ2-7, with 11 bases that match TRBD1. CDR3 length: 14 residues. The V segment lost 5 bases and the J segment 1 base; nucleotides outside the gene matches: 4. Germline values: CDR1 SQVTM, CDR2 ANQGSEA. CDR3 in DNA: TGCAGCGTTAGGGGGGACAGGGGGTCCTACGAGCAGTACTTC. Its protein is CSVRGDRGSYEQYF.

The J gene is TRBJ2-7, the V gene TRBV24-1; D perhaps matches TRBD1 (6 bases). This CDR3 contains 13 residues. Trimming left V 12 bases short and J 6 bases short, with 20 bases between. In germline, CDR1 is KGHDR, CDR2 SFDVKD. The CDR3 loop is CASLGGALGEQYF. For the CDR3, the DNA is TGTGCCTCATTAGGGGGAGCCCTTGGCGAGCAGTACTTC.

The V and J genes are TRBV3-1 (or the pseudogene TRBV3-2) and TRBJ2-7; D remains ambiguous. The CDR3 covers 13 residues. Germline V gene data show CDR1 as LGHDT and CDR2 as YNNKEL (reference sequence). Trimming took off 0 bases at V and 0 bases at J, with 3 bases between the two ends. The CDR3: CASSQDHSYEQYF. Written as DNA, the CDR3 is TGTGCCAGCAGCCAAGATCACTCCTACGAGCAGTACTTC.